These 2 T cell receptor beta chains were all obtained from the same sample, sequenced in a study of blood T cells in healthy people across ages. A J-beta primer mix and a sample-barcoded 5' primer were used in a second PCR of about 7 to 12 cycles. Each CDR3 protein gets one entry after TCRdb re-called the 5' RACE reads with MiXCR. The sample records roughly 1,800,000 distinct CDR3 sequences, around half being singletons. Material: blood. The origin of the receptors is a woman aged 40 to 50 in good health.

On this clonotype: One end of the junction varies from germline; a read error may be responsible. This rearrangement joins TRBV4-3 to TRBJ2-6; D gene uncertain. CDR3 length equals 18 residues. Germline CDR1 reads LGHNA; CDR2 reads YSLEER. For the CDR3, the DNA is TGCGCCAGCAGCCAAGACGTCCAGACACTCTCTGGGGTCAACGTCCTGACTTTC. This gives the protein CASSQDVQTLSGVNVLTF.

This chain links TRBV12-3 or TRBV12-4 with TRBJ2-7, with 7 bases fitting TRBD1. There are 14 residues in the CDR3. J lost 3 bases, V lost 3 bases, and 5 bases had no gene match. The CDR3 DNA reads TGTGCCAGCAGTTTTGAGCCAGGGGGCTACGAGCAGTACTTC. Translated, it gives CASSFEPGGYEQYF.